The present T cell receptor beta chain was sequenced within a study of blood T cell repertoires in COVID-19. Authors' analysis steps: Amplification from reference gene primers served as the basis for estimated nucleated cell counts. Using immunoSEQ multiplex PCR, the repertoire was profiled, and TCRdb retains in-frame clones only, with some absent. From that table come the V and J calls and clone size; the DNA was used to work out D and trimming. The data contain some 50,000 clones, 80% to 90% of them seen just once; the ten biggest clones take up about 3.2%. Germline CDR1 MNHEY, CDR2 SVGEGT. V lost 8 bases and J 0 bases, leaving 10 bases between the germline ends. The CDR3 consists of 13 residues.

The origin of this receptor is a human donor in a cohort sampled during active COVID-19. J is TRBJ1-1 and V is TRBV6-2 or TRBV6-3; no clear D. Material: peripheral blood. This CDR3 reads CASGFGMNTEAFF. In DNA form, the CDR3 reads TGTGCCAGCGGTTTCGGGATGAACACTGAAGCTTTCTTT.